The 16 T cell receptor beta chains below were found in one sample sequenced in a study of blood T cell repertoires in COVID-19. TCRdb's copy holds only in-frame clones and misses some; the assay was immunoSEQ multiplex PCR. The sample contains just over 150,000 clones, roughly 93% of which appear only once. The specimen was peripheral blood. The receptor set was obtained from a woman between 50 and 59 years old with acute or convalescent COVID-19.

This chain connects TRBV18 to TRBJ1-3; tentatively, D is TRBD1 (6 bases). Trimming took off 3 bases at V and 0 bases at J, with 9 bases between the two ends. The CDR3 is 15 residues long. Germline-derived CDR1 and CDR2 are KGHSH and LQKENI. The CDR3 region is CASSPGTISGNTIYF. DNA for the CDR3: TGTGCCAGCTCACCGGGGACAATCTCTGGAAACACCATATATTTT. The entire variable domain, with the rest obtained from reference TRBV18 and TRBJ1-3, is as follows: NAGVMQNPRHLVRRRGQEARLRCSPMKGHSHVYWYRQLPEEGLKFMVYLQKENIIDESGMPKERFSAEFPKEGPSILRIQQVVRGDSAAYFCASSPGTISGNTIYFGEGSWLTVV.

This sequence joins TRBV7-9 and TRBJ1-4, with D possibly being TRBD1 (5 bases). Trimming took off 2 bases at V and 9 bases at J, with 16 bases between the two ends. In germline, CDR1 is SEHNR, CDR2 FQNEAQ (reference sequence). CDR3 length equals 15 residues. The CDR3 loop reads CASSLQRGIPQKLFF. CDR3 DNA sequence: TGTGCCAGCAGCTTACAAAGGGGCATTCCCCAAAAACTGTTTTTT.

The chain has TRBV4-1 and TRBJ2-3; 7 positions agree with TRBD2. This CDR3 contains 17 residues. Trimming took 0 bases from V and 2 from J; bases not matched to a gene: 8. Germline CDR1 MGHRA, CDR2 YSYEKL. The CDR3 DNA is TGCGCCAGCAGCCAAGAGAGACCGGGACTAAACACAGATACGCAGTATTTT. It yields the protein CASSQERPGLNTDTQYF.

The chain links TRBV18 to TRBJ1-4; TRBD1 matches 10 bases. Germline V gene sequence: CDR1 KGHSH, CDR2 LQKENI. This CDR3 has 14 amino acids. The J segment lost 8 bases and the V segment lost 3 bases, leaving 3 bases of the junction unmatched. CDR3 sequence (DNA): TGTGCCAGCTCACCGGGACAGGGGAAAGAAAAACTGTTTTTT. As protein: CASSPGQGKEKLFF.

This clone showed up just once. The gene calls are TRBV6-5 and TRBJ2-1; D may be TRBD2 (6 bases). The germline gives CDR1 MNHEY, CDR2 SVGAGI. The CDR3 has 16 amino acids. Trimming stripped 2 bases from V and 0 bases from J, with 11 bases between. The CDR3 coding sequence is TGTGCCAGCAGTTACATCGGGGGAAACTCCTACAATGAGCAGTTCTTC. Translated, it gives CASSYIGGNSYNEQFF.

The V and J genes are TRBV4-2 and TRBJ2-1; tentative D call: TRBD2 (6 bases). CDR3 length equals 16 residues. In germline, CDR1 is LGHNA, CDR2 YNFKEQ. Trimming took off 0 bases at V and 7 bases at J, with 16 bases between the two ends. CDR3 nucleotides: TGTGCCAGCAGCCAAGATTGGGAGGTTGGGGGGAATGAGCAGTTCTTC. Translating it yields CASSQDWEVGGNEQFF.

The CDR3 loop is CAISGPGLEKYEQYF. For the CDR3, the DNA is TGTGCCATCAGTGGGCCGGGACTAGAAAAGTACGAGCAGTACTTC. The chain is built from TRBV10-3 and TRBJ2-7; 8 nucleotides match TRBD2. The length of the CDR3 is 15 residues. With 4 bases clipped from V and 4 bases from J, the junction kept 9 bases outside the gene matches. Germline values: CDR1 ENHRY, CDR2 SYGVKD.

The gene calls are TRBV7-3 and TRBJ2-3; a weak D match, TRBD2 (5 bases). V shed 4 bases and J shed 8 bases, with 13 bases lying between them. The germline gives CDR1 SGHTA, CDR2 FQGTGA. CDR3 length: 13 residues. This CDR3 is CASSSNARGTQYF. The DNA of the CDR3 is TGTGCCAGCAGCTCCAACGCACGGGGTACGCAGTATTTT.

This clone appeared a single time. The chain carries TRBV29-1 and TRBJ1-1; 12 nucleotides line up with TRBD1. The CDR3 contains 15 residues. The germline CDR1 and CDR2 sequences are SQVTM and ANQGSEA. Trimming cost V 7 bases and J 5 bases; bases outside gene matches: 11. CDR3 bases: TGCAGCGCCGGCGGGACAGGGGGCGCAAGGACTGAAGCTTTCTTT. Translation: CSAGGTGGARTEAFF.

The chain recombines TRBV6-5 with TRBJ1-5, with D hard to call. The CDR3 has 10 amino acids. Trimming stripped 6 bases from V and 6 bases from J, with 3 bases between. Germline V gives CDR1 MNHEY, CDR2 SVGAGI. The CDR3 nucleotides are TGTGCCAGCAGCTCTCAGCCCCAGCATTTT. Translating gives CASSSQPQHF.

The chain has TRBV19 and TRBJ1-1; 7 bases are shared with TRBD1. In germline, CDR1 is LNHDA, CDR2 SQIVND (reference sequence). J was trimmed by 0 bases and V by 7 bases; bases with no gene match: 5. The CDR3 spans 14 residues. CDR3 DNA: TGTGCCAGTATCTCGGACAGGCTGAACACTGAAGCTTTCTTT. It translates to CASISDRLNTEAFF. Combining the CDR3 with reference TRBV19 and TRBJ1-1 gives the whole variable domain DGGITQSPKYLFRKEGQNVTLSCEQNLNHDAMYWYRQDPGQGLRLIYYSQIVNDFQKGDIAEGYSVSREKKESFPLTVTSAQKNPTAFYLCASISDRLNTEAFFGQGTRLTVV.

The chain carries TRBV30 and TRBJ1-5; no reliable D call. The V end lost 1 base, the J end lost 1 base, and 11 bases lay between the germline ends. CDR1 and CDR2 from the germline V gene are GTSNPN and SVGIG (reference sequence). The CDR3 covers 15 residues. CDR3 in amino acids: CAWSAYSSSNQPQHF. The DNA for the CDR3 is TGTGCCTGGAGTGCTTACAGTTCGAGCAATCAGCCCCAGCATTTT. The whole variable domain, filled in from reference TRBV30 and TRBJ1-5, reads SQTIHQWPATLVQPVGSPLSLECTVEGTSNPNLYWYRQAAGRGLQLLFYSVGIGQISSEVPQNLSASRPQDRQFILSSKKLLLSDSGFYLCAWSAYSSSNQPQHFGDGTRLSIL.

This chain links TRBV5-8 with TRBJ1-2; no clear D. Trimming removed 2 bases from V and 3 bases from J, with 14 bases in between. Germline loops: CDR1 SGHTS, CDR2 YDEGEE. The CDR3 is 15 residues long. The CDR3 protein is CASSFTSNPDYGYTF. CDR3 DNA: TGTGCCAGCAGCTTTACATCCAACCCTGACTATGGCTACACCTTC. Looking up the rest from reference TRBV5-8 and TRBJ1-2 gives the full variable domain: EAGVTQSPTHLIKTRGQQATLRCSPISGHTSVYWYQQALGLGLQFLLWYDEGEERNRGNFPPRFSGRQFPNYSSELNVNALELEDSALYLCASSFTSNPDYGYTFGSGTRLTVV.

The CDR3 here is CASSVGVFGNTIYF. CDR3 DNA: TGCGCCAGCAGTGTTGGAGTTTTCGGAAACACCATATATTTT. This rearrangement joins TRBV10-2 to TRBJ1-3; no clear D. This CDR3 region has 14 residues. Germline CDR1 reads WSHSY; CDR2 reads SAAADI. Between the trimmed V and J ends, which lost 4 bases and 4 bases, there was a span of 11 bases.

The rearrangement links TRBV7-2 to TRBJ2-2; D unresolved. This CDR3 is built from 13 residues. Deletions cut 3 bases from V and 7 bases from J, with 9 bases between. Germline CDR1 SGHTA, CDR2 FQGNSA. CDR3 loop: CASSFASGGELFF. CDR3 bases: TGTGCCAGCAGCTTTGCTAGTGGCGGGGAGCTGTTTTTT.

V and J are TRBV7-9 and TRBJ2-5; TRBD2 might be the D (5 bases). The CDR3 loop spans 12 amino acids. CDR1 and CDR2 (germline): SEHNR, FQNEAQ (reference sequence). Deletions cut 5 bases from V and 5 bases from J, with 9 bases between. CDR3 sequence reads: CASSARGETQYF. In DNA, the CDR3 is TGTGCCAGCAGCGCAAGAGGGGAGACCCAGTACTTC.